This T cell receptor (beta chain) was found in a study of cytomegalovirus exposure and HLA in healthy donors. Trimming cost V 5 bases and J 6 bases; bases outside gene matches: 22. There are 19 residues in the CDR3. CDR1 is SGHDT and CDR2 is YYEEEE in the germline V gene. The method was immunoSEQ multiplex PCR; TCRdb's version includes in-frame clones alone and lacks a portion of them. The table lists tens of thousands of clones, 95% of them singletons. The chain carries TRBV5-6 and TRBJ2-7; 11 nucleotides match TRBD1. What was sequenced was PBMCs. This clonotype was sampled from a man in his late teens or twenties in good health and CMV-seronegative. The CDR3 protein is CASSSPGTGGPGGLGEQYF. CDR3 DNA: TGTGCCAGCAGTTCCCCCGGGACAGGGGGACCGGGGGGCCTGGGCGAGCAGTACTTC.